This entry lists 8 T cell receptor beta chains sequenced from one sample in a study of T cells in Graves' hyperthyroidism and ophthalmopathy. RNA transcripts served as the template for amplifying TCR beta CDR3 regions. Using the HTBI primer set, a first-round RT-PCR was run on the TCR CDR3. TCRdb recomputed calls from the multiplex PCR reads with MiXCR, one row per CDR3 protein. The table has 500,000 to 700,000 distinct CDR3 sequences, roughly 17% seen once; the top ten hold roughly 18%. Sequencing was performed on blood. Receptors were obtained from a woman younger than 35 with Graves' hyperthyroidism.

The chain has TRBV9 and TRBJ1-6; D not certain. The CDR3 is 15 amino acids. CDR1 is SGDLS, CDR2 YYNGEE, per germline. V was clipped by 2 bases and J by 8 bases, with 14 bases between them. CDR3 sequence reads: CASSVGPDGDSPLHF. In nucleotides, the CDR3 is TGTGCCAGCAGCGTCGGCCCGGATGGAGATTCACCCCTCCACTTT.

This clonotype was observed many times. The rearrangement joins TRBV15 to TRBJ1-4; D might be TRBD1 (5 bases). Trimming stripped 1 base from V and 1 base from J, with 13 bases between. Per the germline V gene, CDR1 is LNHNV and CDR2 is YYDKDF (reference sequence). The CDR3 consists of 17 residues. CDR3 protein: CATSRGDVDVTNEKLFF. The CDR3 DNA follows: TGTGCCACCAGCAGAGGGGACGTTGATGTAACTAATGAAAAACTGTTTTTT. Based on the CDR3 plus reference TRBV15 and TRBJ1-4, the full variable domain is DAMVIQNPRYQVTQFGKPVTLSCSQTLNHNVMYWYQQKSSQAPKLLFHYYDKDFNNEADTPDNFQSRRPNTSFCFLDIRSPGLGDTAMYLCATSRGDVDVTNEKLFFGSGTQLSVL.

The chain recombines TRBV12-3 or TRBV12-4 with TRBJ2-6, with 8 bases lining up with TRBD1. The ends lost 2 bases at V and 1 base at J; junction bases unmatched: 19. This CDR3 is built from 22 residues. For the CDR3, the DNA is TGTGCCAGCAGTTTACTAGGGATGTCGGACAGGGAATTAATGTCTGGGGCCAACGTCCTGACTTTC. This encodes CASSLLGMSDRELMSGANVLTF.

For this clonotype: A much larger clone lies one base from this, so it may be a read error. CDR3 nucleotide sequence: TGTGCCAGTGGCATAATGGGGACAGGGCCTGCCGAGCAGTACTTC. Translated: CASGIMGTGPAEQYF. The V and J genes are TRBV19 and TRBJ2-7; 9 bases map to TRBD1. Germline V lookup: CDR1 LNHDA, CDR2 SQIVND (reference sequence). There are 15 residues in the CDR3. V was pared by 8 bases and J by 6 bases, with 14 bases of the junction left unmatched.

The chain employs TRBV15 and TRBJ2-7; the D gene is possibly TRBD2 (5 bases). CDR3 length equals 13 residues. V was trimmed by 5 bases and J by 6 bases, leaving 14 bases between them. CDR1 LNHNV and CDR2 YYDKDF come from the germline V gene (reference sequence). The CDR3 nucleotides read TGTGCCACCAGCCCTAGATCCGGGATCGAGCAGTACTTC. This translates into CATSPRSGIEQYF.

V usage is TRBV28 and J usage is TRBJ2-7; D perhaps matches TRBD2 (5 bases). The V gene lost 6 bases and the J gene lost 9 bases, with 12 bases spanning the gap. This CDR3 is built from 11 residues. CDR1 is MDHEN and CDR2 is SYDVKM in the germline V gene. DNA for the CDR3: TGTGCCAGCAGCAGTACTAGAGCGCAGTACTTC. Its translation: CASSSTRAQYF.

This clonotype was counted between two and nine times. The chain carries TRBV29-1 and TRBJ2-1; TRBD2 matches 8 bases. The junction had 7 bases not matched to a gene; V was cut back by 6 bases and J by 0 bases. The germline V gene has CDR1 SQVTM and CDR2 ANQGSEA. This CDR3 is 15 amino acids long. CDR3 region: CSVHLAGSSYNEQFF. As DNA, the CDR3 is TGCAGCGTCCACCTAGCGGGTAGCTCCTACAATGAGCAGTTCTTC.

The chain couples TRBV3-1 to TRBJ2-2; D possibly uses TRBD1 or TRBD2 (5 bases each). Germline V gives CDR1 LGHDT, CDR2 YNNKEL (reference sequence). The CDR3 is 14 residues long. V was shortened by 4 bases and J by 4 bases, with 10 bases between the two germline ends. The CDR3 protein is CASSLGTVTGELFF. The CDR3 nucleotides are TGTGCCAGCAGCCTCGGGACCGTCACCGGGGAGCTGTTTTTT. Combining the CDR3 with reference TRBV3-1 and TRBJ2-2 gives the whole variable domain DTAVSQTPKYLVTQMGNDKSIKCEQNLGHDTMYWYKQDSKKFLKIMFSYNNKELIINETVPNRFSPKSPDKAHLNLHINSLELGDSAVYFCASSLGTVTGELFFGEGSRLTVL.